The 27 T cell receptor beta chains in this list originate from one sample, sequenced in a study of graft-versus-host responses after intestinal transplantation. These receptors' antigens are unknown. The protocol was immunoSEQ multiplex PCR, while the TCRdb copy is restricted to in-frame clones and leaves out a portion. The table includes about 70,000 clones, under 90% detected once. The source was unstimulated CD4+ T cells sorted from spleen or lymph node cells, collected before transplant. The source of these receptors is a human donor who was the organ donor for an intestinal transplant.

The V and J genes are TRBV27 and TRBJ2-1; weak D call: TRBD1 (6 bases). V gave up 6 bases and J gave up 0 bases, with 9 bases separating them. Germline values: CDR1 MNHEY, CDR2 SMNVEV (reference sequence). The CDR3 totals 14 residues. The CDR3: CASSLTGSYNEQFF. The CDR3 nucleotides are TGTGCCAGCAGCCTGACAGGCTCCTACAATGAGCAGTTCTTC.

The gene calls are TRBV10-3 and TRBJ1-2, with a tentative D call TRBD1 (6 bases). Deletions cut 3 bases from V and 5 bases from J, with 19 bases between. CDR3 length equals 16 residues. Germline V gene lookup returns CDR1 ENHRY and CDR2 SYGVKD. As DNA, the CDR3 is TGTGCCATCAGTGACCAACTAACAGGGAGTAGTTATGGCTACACCTTC. Protein sequence: CAISDQLTGSSYGYTF.

The chain employs TRBV30 and TRBJ2-2; TRBD1 is a possible D gene (5 bases). CDR3 size: 13 residues. Trimming cost V 2 bases and J 6 bases, with 10 bases left between them. CDR1 and CDR2 (germline): GTSNPN, SVGIG (reference sequence). The DNA for the CDR3 is TGTGCCTGGAGTTCAGGGTATCCCGGGGAGCTGTTTTTT. Protein sequence: CAWSSGYPGELFF.

The chain couples TRBV7-2 to TRBJ2-1; 7 bases match TRBD2. The germline V gene has CDR1 SGHTA and CDR2 FQGNSA. V shed 5 bases and J 0 bases; nucleotides not matched to a gene: 4. The CDR3 totals 15 residues. CDR3 DNA sequence: TGTGCCAGCAGCAGCTCGGGGGGCTCCTACAATGAGCAGTTCTTC. As protein: CASSSSGGSYNEQFF.

This clone was recorded once. The V gene is TRBV11-1, the J gene TRBJ2-1, with TRBD1 matching 10 bases. The CDR3 runs to 17 residues. CDR1 and CDR2 (germline): SGHAT, FQDESV (reference sequence). The junction had 7 bases not matched to a gene; V was cut back by 0 bases and J by 5 bases. CDR3 in amino acids: CASSLAGQGSVDNEQFF. The CDR3 DNA reads as TGTGCCAGCAGCTTAGCGGGACAGGGGAGTGTGGACAATGAGCAGTTCTTC.

The rearrangement joins TRBV29-1 to TRBJ1-2; TRBD1 is a possible D gene (6 bases). The germline gives CDR1 SQVTM, CDR2 ANQGSEA. The CDR3 loop spans 13 amino acids. V was shortened by 6 bases and J by 8 bases, with 19 bases between the two germline ends. In nucleotides, the CDR3 is TGCAGCGTGAACCTCAGGGGTTCGGGCGGCTACACCTTC. The encoded protein is CSVNLRGSGGYTF.

This clone was picked up a small number of times. V gene TRBV6-4 combines with J gene TRBJ1-4; D uncertain. V dropped 3 bases and J dropped 8 bases, with 10 bases sitting between them. The CDR3 loop spans 13 amino acids. Germline V gene data show CDR1 as MRHNA and CDR2 as SNTAGT. The CDR3 DNA sequence: TGTGCCAGCAGTGAGGAGGCAGGAGAAAAACTGTTTTTT. The encoded protein is CASSEEAGEKLFF.

The rearrangement uses TRBV11-2 and TRBJ2-3; D unresolved. Germline V CDR1 and CDR2: SGHAT, FQNNGV. This CDR3 is 15 amino acids long. The ends were cut back, 1 base at V and 2 bases at J, with 10 bases in the middle. CDR3 sequence (DNA): TGTGCCAGCAGCTTAGGGGCGCACTTCACAGATACGCAGTATTTT. Encoded protein: CASSLGAHFTDTQYF.

The rearrangement uses TRBV7-9 and TRBJ2-3; D is unclear. Deletions cut 1 base from V and 7 bases from J, with 9 bases between. This CDR3 spans 13 amino acids. Germline CDR1 reads SEHNR; CDR2 reads FQNEAQ (reference sequence). The CDR3 loop reads CASSLGASYTQYF. In DNA form, the CDR3 reads TGTGCCAGCAGCTTAGGGGCCTCCTATACGCAGTATTTT.

The chain has TRBV13 and TRBJ1-2; TRBD1 is a possible D gene (5 bases). The germline gives CDR1 PRHDT, CDR2 FYEKMQ (reference sequence). Trimming took 0 bases from V and 1 from J, leaving 9 bases between them. The CDR3 has 15 residues. CDR3 bases: TGTGCCAGCAGCTTAGGAGCCAGGGTTAACTATGGCTACACCTTC. Protein product: CASSLGARVNYGYTF.

The sample holds a few counts of this clone. The rearrangement links TRBV4-3 to TRBJ1-1, with no clear D. CDR1 and CDR2 from the germline V gene are LGHNA and YSLEER. V was clipped by 0 bases and J by 5 bases, with 10 bases between them. This CDR3 is built from 14 residues. The CDR3 DNA reads as TGCGCCAGCAGCCAAGACTCGGGAGGGACTGAAGCTTTCTTT. Amino acid sequence: CASSQDSGGTEAFF.

The CDR3 nucleotides are TGTGCCATCAGTGATTCGGAATCAAACTACGAGCAGTACGTC. Translating gives CAISDSESNYEQYV. The V gene is TRBV10-3, the J gene TRBJ2-7; unclear D gene. The CDR3 has 14 amino acids. Germline-derived CDR1 and CDR2 are ENHRY and SYGVKD. Trimming cost V 3 bases and J 3 bases, with 12 bases left between them.

The chain combines TRBV6-6 with TRBJ2-7; TRBD1 aligns across 9 bases. CDR3 length equals 15 residues. V trimming: 8 bases; J trimming: 2 bases; junction bases outside the gene matches: 10. CDR1 and CDR2 from the germline V gene are MNHNY and SVGAGI (reference sequence). The CDR3 here is CASRQGVYKAYEQYV. The CDR3 coding sequence is TGTGCCAGCCGACAGGGGGTTTATAAGGCCTACGAGCAGTACGTC.

The chain recombines TRBV6-1 with TRBJ1-5; D gene ambiguous. V was pared by 0 bases and J by 7 bases, with 13 bases between. Germline-derived CDR1 and CDR2 are MNHNS and SASEGT. The CDR3 is 15 amino acids. The CDR3, as DNA: TGTGCCAGCAGTGAAGCCGGGTCGGGTTGGCAGCCCCAGCATTTT. Amino acid sequence: CASSEAGSGWQPQHF.

The CDR3 DNA reads as TGTGCCACCAGCAGAGTAAGGGGGGGCGGGAGCACAGATACGCAGTATTTT. This encodes CATSRVRGGGSTDTQYF. V and J are TRBV15 and TRBJ2-3; D perhaps matches TRBD2 (7 bases). The CDR3 runs 17 residues. Trimming stripped 1 base from V and 0 bases from J, with 14 bases between. CDR1 and CDR2 from the germline V gene are LNHNV and YYDKDF (reference sequence).

V and J are TRBV7-2 and TRBJ1-2; D perhaps matches TRBD1 (5 bases). With 6 bases removed from V and 8 bases from J, the gap between germline ends came to 13 bases. The CDR3 runs to 12 residues. The germline gives CDR1 SGHTA, CDR2 FQGNSA. This CDR3 reads CASSQGGEGYTF. Here the CDR3 DNA reads TGTGCCAGCAGTCAGGGTGGAGAAGGCTACACCTTC. The full variable domain, completed using reference TRBV7-2 and TRBJ1-2, is GAGVSQSPSNKVTEKGKDVELRCDPISGHTALYWYRQSLGQGLEFLIYFQGNSAPDKSGLPSDRFSAERTGGSVSTLTIQRTQQEDSAVYLCASSQGGEGYTFGSGTRLTVV.

The chain uses TRBV5-1 and TRBJ1-1, with 7 bases aligning to TRBD1. The CDR3 totals 13 residues. V shed 4 bases and J 4 bases; nucleotides not matched to a gene: 4. CDR1 is SGHRS, CDR2 YFSETQ, per germline. The CDR3 loop is CASSPEGATEAFF. The CDR3 DNA sequence: TGCGCCAGCAGCCCTGAGGGGGCCACTGAAGCTTTCTTT.

CDR3 DNA: TGTGCCAGCAGCCTACGGGACAGGGACACTGAAGCTTTCTTT. It is translated as CASSLRDRDTEAFF. V usage is TRBV5-6 and J usage is TRBJ1-1; 9 nucleotides align to TRBD1. This CDR3 has 14 amino acids. Germline values: CDR1 SGHDT, CDR2 YYEEEE. J was trimmed by 3 bases and V by 4 bases; bases with no gene match: 4.

The chain carries TRBV2 and TRBJ1-2; 9 bases align to TRBD1. The CDR3 length is 15 residues. With V trimmed by 10 bases and J by 8 bases, 17 bases remained unmatched. The germline CDR1 and CDR2 sequences are SNHLY and FYNNEI. This CDR3 reads CAITSGTGIEGGYTF. Written as DNA, the CDR3 is TGTGCCATCACGTCCGGGACAGGGATAGAGGGGGGCTACACCTTC.

This clone was picked up a small number of times. This chain connects TRBV6-1 to TRBJ1-1; D unclear. CDR3 size: 12 residues. V lost 2 bases and J lost 9, with 10 bases in between. In germline, CDR1 is MNHNS, CDR2 SASEGT. The CDR3 sequence: CASSEPGYKAFF. The CDR3 DNA follows: TGTGCCAGCAGTGAACCGGGGTACAAAGCTTTCTTT.

This clone came up once. The V and J genes are TRBV6-1 and TRBJ1-2; 12 nucleotides agree with TRBD1. CDR1 is MNHNS, CDR2 SASEGT, per germline. V lost 2 bases, J lost 6 bases, and 4 bases stayed unmatched. This CDR3 has 15 amino acids. The CDR3 loop reads CASSESGQGAHGYTF. CDR3 nucleotide sequence: TGTGCCAGCAGTGAATCGGGACAGGGGGCCCATGGCTACACCTTC.

The chain couples TRBV5-1 to TRBJ1-4, with no clear D. The CDR3 totals 16 residues. V lost 0 bases and J lost 8, with 17 bases in between. The germline gives CDR1 SGHRS, CDR2 YFSETQ. Here the CDR3 reads CASSLETAQRFEKLFF. The CDR3, as DNA: TGCGCCAGCAGCTTGGAAACCGCACAGAGATTCGAAAAACTGTTTTTT.

The gene calls are TRBV6-5 and TRBJ1-3; D is perhaps TRBD1 (5 bases). The CDR3 consists of 15 residues. Trimming removed 6 bases at V and 2 bases at J, with 14 bases between. In germline, CDR1 is MNHEY, CDR2 SVGAGI. The CDR3: CASSPWGRAGNTIYF. The CDR3 coding sequence is TGTGCCAGCAGCCCGTGGGGCAGGGCTGGAAACACCATATATTTT.

The rearrangement uses TRBV7-3 and TRBJ1-1; 7 nucleotides match TRBD1. This CDR3 contains 15 residues. Germline values: CDR1 SGHTA, CDR2 FQGTGA. V lost 5 bases and J lost 1; bases outside the gene matches: 7. As DNA, the CDR3 is TGTGCCAGCAGCCCGAACAGGGGAAGGAACACTGAAGCTTTCTTT. Translated: CASSPNRGRNTEAFF.

The chain couples TRBV7-2 to TRBJ2-2, with D tentatively TRBD1 (6 bases). CDR1 is SGHTA and CDR2 is FQGNSA in the germline V gene. CDR3 length: 18 residues. The V and J ends lost 0 bases and 0 bases respectively, with 14 bases between them. CDR3 nucleotide sequence: TGTGCCAGCAGCTTAGCCTCCATGGGGGCGTCGAACACCGGGGAGCTGTTTTTT. Translated: CASSLASMGASNTGELFF.

V is TRBV10-3 and J is TRBJ2-1, with a possible D match to TRBD2 (5 bases). The V and J ends lost 4 bases and 5 bases respectively, with 12 bases between them. The CDR3 extends over 14 amino acids. Germline V gene lookup returns CDR1 ENHRY and CDR2 SYGVKD. The CDR3 bases are TGTGCCATCAGTGTCGGGGTAAGGGACAATGAGCAGTTCTTC. Translated: CAISVGVRDNEQFF.

The chain combines TRBV6-1 with TRBJ1-1, with 8 bases lining up with TRBD1. Per the germline V gene, CDR1 is MNHNS and CDR2 is SASEGT. Germline trimming cut 6 bases from V and 1 base from J; bases unmatched to any gene: 7. The length of the CDR3 is 15 residues. CDR3 in DNA: TGTGCCAGCAGAGGACAGGGAGTCGGGAACACTGAAGCTTTCTTT. It translates to CASRGQGVGNTEAFF.